This TCR beta chain is drawn from a study of a mutant IDH1 vaccine in newly diagnosed glioma. As for the study in general: Averaging approximately 40 years of age, treated patients were approximately 60% male and approximately 38% female. Standard pretreatment was either radiotherapy, temozolomide, or, for most, radiochemotherapy with temozolomide. General study results and limits: Vaccine-induced immune responses were detected in over 90% of patients.

Time point in this sample: baseline, week 1 (first vaccination visit). Treatment here: pre-vaccination baseline after standard-of-care therapy. New WHO grade 3 or 4 IDH1-mutant, ATRX-lost astrocytomas were present in all donors. Only in-frame clones appear in the TCRdb table, and some are missing; sequencing was by immunoSEQ multiplex PCR. The sample holds about 68,000 clones, around 74% seen once. Of note for this clone: What it recognizes is unknown.

The V end was cut by 0 bases, the J end by 9 bases, with 18 bases between. CDR3 length: 16 residues. The germline V gene encodes CDR1 GTSNPN and CDR2 SVGIG (reference sequence). The clonotype originates from a man aged 50 or older with glioma. The rearrangement joins TRBV30 to TRBJ1-6; a possible D gene is TRBD1 (5 bases). Sequencing was performed on PBMCs, taken from a glioma patient treated with radiotherapy, temozolomide or both. The CDR3 region is CAWSVVGSRGGSPLHF. The DNA of the CDR3 is TGTGCCTGGAGTGTGGTAGGTTCCCGGGGGGGTTCACCCCTCCACTTT.